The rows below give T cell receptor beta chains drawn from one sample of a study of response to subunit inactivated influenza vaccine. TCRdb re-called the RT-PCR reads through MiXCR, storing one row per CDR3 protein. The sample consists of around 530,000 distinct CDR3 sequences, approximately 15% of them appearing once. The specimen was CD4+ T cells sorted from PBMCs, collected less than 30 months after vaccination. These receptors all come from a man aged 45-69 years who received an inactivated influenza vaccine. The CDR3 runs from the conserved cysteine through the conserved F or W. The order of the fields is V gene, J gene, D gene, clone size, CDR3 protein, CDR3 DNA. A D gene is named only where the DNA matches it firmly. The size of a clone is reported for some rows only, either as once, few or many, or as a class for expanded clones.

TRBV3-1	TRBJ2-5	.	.	CASSRRTVQETQYF	TGTGCCAGCAGCCGCCGGACTGTCCAAGAGACCCAGTACTTC
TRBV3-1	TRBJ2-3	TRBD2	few	CASSPRTSGGTDTQYF	TGTGCCAGCAGCCCAAGGACTAGCGGGGGCACAGATACGCAGTATTTT
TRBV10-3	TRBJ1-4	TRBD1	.	CAISSPGQGAEKLFF	TGTGCCATCAGTAGCCCGGGGCAGGGGGCAGAAAAACTGTTTTTT
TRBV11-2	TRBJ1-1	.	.	CASSLQSGNTEAFF	TGTGCCAGCAGCTTACAGAGCGGGAACACTGAAGCTTTCTTT
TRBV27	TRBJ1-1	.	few	CASCINGLMNTEAFF	TGTGCCAGCTGCATAAACGGACTCATGAACACTGAAGCTTTCTTT
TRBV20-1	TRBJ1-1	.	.	CSARHHGGLRTEAFF	TGCAGTGCTAGACATCACGGGGGTCTCCGAACTGAAGCTTTCTTT
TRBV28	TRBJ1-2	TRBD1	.	CASSPKSPYTSGQGSYGYTF	TGTGCCAGCAGTCCCAAATCCCCTTATACTTCGGGACAGGGCTCTTATGGCTACACCTTC
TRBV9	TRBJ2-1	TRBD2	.	CASSVGGLANEQFF	TGTGCCAGCAGCGTTGGCGGACTAGCGAATGAGCAGTTCTTC
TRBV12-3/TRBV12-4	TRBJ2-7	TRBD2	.	CASGGGAGEQYF	TGTGCCAGCGGGGGGGGTGCGGGCGAGCAGTACTTC
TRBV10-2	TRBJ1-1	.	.	CASSWTPLDAEAFF	TGCGCCAGCAGTTGGACGCCCTTGGACGCTGAAGCTTTCTTT
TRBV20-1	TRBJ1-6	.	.	CSARERGAGLNNSPLHF	TGCAGTGCTAGAGAACGGGGGGCAGGGTTGAATAATTCACCCCTCCACTTT
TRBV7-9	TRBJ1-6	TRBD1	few	CASRLGQGASPLHF	TGTGCCAGCAGGTTGGGACAGGGGGCTTCACCCCTCCACTTT
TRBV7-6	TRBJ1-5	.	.	CASSPDYNQPQHF	TGTGCCAGCAGCCCCGACTACAATCAGCCCCAGCATTTT
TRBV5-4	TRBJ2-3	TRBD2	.	CASSLGGRTSGSKGTQYF	TGTGCCAGCAGCTTGGGAGGGCGGACTAGCGGGAGTAAGGGTACGCAGTATTTT
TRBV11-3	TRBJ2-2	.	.	CASSLGGSGSAHHPPNTGELFF	TGTGCCAGCAGCTTAGGGGGTAGCGGCTCGGCTCACCACCCCCCCAACACCGGGGAGCTGTTTTTT
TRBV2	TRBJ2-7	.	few	CASSAIDEQYF	TGTGCCAGCAGTGCGATCGACGAGCAGTACTTC
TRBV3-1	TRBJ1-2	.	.	CASSSRVRANYGYTF	TGTGCCAGCAGCTCCCGGGTTAGAGCTAACTATGGCTACACCTTC
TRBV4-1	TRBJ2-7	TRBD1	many	CASSQAGTGGYEQYF	TGCGCCAGCAGCCAAGCCGGGACAGGGGGGTACGAGCAGTACTTC
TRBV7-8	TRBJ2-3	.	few	CASSLGQVDTQYF	TGTGCCAGCAGCTTAGGTCAGGTGGATACGCAGTATTTT
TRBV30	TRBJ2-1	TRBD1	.	CAWSVYYTGENEQFF	TGTGCCTGGAGTGTATATTATACAGGGGAGAATGAGCAGTTCTTC
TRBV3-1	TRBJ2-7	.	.	CASSQDQAVRRAQYF	TGTGCCAGCAGCCAAGATCAAGCGGTACGTAGGGCGCAGTACTTC
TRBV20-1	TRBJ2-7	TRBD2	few	CSAQTSSLYEQYF	TGCAGTGCCCAGACTAGCAGCTTGTACGAGCAGTACTTC
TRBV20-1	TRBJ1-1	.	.	CSARDYLKGNTEAFF	TGCAGTGCTAGAGACTATCTAAAGGGGAACACTGAAGCTTTCTTT
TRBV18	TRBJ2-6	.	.	CASSPYQGSGANVLTF	TGTGCCAGCTCACCATACCAGGGCTCTGGGGCCAACGTCCTGACTTTC
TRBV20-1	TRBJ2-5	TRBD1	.	CSASRGQGETQYF	TGCAGTGCTAGCAGGGGGCAGGGGGAGACCCAGTACTTC
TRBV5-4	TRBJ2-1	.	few	CASSPSGGEDYNEQFF	TGTGCCAGCAGCCCCTCCGGGGGAGAGGACTACAATGAGCAGTTCTTC
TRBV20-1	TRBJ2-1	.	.	CSARDQGPRGRGLEQFF	TGCAGTGCTAGAGATCAAGGACCCAGAGGTCGCGGACTTGAGCAGTTCTTC
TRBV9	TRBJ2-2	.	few	CASSVDPLAGELFF	TGTGCCAGCAGCGTAGATCCGCTGGCCGGGGAGCTGTTTTTT
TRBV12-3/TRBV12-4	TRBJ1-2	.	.	CASSFVRGYGYTF	TGTGCCAGCAGTTTCGTTAGGGGTTATGGCTACACCTTC
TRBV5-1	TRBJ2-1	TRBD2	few	CASSFLAGGDNEQFF	TGCGCCAGCAGCTTCTTGGCGGGAGGGGACAATGAGCAGTTCTTC
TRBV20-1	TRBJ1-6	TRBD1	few	CSARDRRLNDYNSPLHF	TGCAGTGCCAGGGACAGGCGACTAAACGACTATAATTCACCCCTCCACTTT
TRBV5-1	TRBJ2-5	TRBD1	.	CASSVRGRLETQYF	TGCGCCAGCAGCGTCAGGGGGCGCTTGGAGACCCAGTACTTC
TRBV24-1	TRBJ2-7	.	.	CATSDWPSRTDTYEQYF	TGTGCCACCAGTGATTGGCCCTCTAGGACGGATACCTACGAGCAGTACTTC
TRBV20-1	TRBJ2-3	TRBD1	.	CSARPLNRGTDTQYF	TGCAGTGCTAGACCCCTTAACAGGGGAACAGATACGCAGTATTTT
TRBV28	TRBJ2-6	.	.	CASSFINFKAANVLTF	TGTGCCAGCAGTTTTATCAATTTCAAGGCGGCCAACGTCCTGACTTTC
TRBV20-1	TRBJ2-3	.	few	CSARRVDTQYF	TGCAGTGCAAGACGGGTTGATACGCAGTATTTT
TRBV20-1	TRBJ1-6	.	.	CSARLSRNNSPLHF	TGCAGTGCTAGATTGTCGCGGAACAATTCACCCCTCCACTTT
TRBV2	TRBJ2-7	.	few	CASSERVLQYF	TGTGCCAGCAGTGAAAGGGTTTTGCAGTACTTC
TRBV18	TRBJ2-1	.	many	CASSREDSVGFF	TGTGCCAGCTCACGAGAGGACAGTGTCGGGTTCTTC
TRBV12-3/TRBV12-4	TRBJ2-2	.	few	CASSQGHATGELFF	TGTGCCAGCAGTCAGGGACATGCTACCGGGGAGCTGTTTTTT
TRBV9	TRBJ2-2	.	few	CASSVLPTGELFF	TGTGCCAGCAGCGTTCTCCCCACCGGGGAGCTGTTTTTT
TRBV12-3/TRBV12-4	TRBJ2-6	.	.	CASSQTVSGANVLTF	TGTGCCAGCAGCCAGACAGTATCTGGGGCCAACGTCCTGACTTTC
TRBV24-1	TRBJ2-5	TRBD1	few	CATSSGTGGMETQYF	TGTGCCACCAGTTCCGGGACAGGGGGTATGGAGACCCAGTACTTC
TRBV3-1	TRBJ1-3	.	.	CASSPTRGYSGNTIYF	TGTGCCAGCAGCCCGACCCGCGGATACTCTGGAAACACCATATATTTT
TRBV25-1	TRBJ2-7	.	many	CASSEIGRGAAYEQYF	TGTGCCAGCAGTGAAATTGGCCGAGGAGCGGCTTACGAGCAGTACTTC
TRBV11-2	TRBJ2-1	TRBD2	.	CASSPPGSGTYNEQFF	TGTGCCAGCAGCCCCCCGGGTAGCGGGACCTACAATGAGCAGTTCTTC
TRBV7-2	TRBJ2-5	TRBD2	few	CASSLALAGLRGETQYF	TGTGCCAGCAGCTTAGCACTAGCGGGTCTAAGGGGAGAGACCCAGTACTTC
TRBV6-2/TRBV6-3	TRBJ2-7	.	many	CASSFGEYEQYF	TGTGCCAGCAGTTTTGGAGAGTACGAGCAGTACTTC
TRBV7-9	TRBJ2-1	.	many	CASSSRNEQFF	TGTGCCAGCAGCTCTAGGAATGAGCAGTTCTTC
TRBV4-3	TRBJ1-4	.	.	CASSQDIEGGTEKLFF	TGCGCCAGCAGCCAAGATATAGAGGGGGGCACCGAAAAACTGTTTTTT